The rows below give T cell receptor beta chains drawn from one sample of a study of blood T cells in healthy people across ages. Each CDR3 protein is one row after TCRdb ran MiXCR on the 5' RACE reads. The table shows roughly 1,100,000 distinct CDR3 sequences, with 25% occurring only once. The same data also contributed to another study, on T cells of mothers and their children.

Sequencing was done on a sample of blood. Receptor source: a girl aged 2-10 years in good health. CDR3s include the opening cysteine and the closing phenylalanine or tryptophan.

j_gene | v_gene | len | CDR3aa
TRBJ2-5 | TRBV4-3 | 14 | CASSQDGGGETQYF
TRBJ2-7 | TRBV6-5 | 13 | CASSYIGAVEQYF
TRBJ2-1 | TRBV7-8 | 12 | CASSLVANEQFF
TRBJ1-3 | TRBV20-1 | 13 | CSARVDRGNTIYF
TRBJ1-6 | TRBV5-8 | 18 | CASSEGDSEGAWNSPLHF
TRBJ1-5 | TRBV20-1 | 15 | CSLKTGTGGAQPQHF
TRBJ2-7 | TRBV5-5 | 15 | CASSWRVDGPSEQYF
TRBJ1-2 | TRBV10-2 | 14 | CASSPLQASYGYTF
TRBJ2-1 | TRBV4-1 | 15 | CASVLSHNSYNEQFF
. | TRBV2 | 12 | CASIRAGYEQYF
TRBJ1-1 | TRBV3-1 | 14 | CASSPLGAYTEAFF
. | TRBV11-3 | 14 | CASSRLAGGSEQFF
TRBJ1-4 | TRBV29-1 | 14 | CSVSGRVANEKLFF
TRBJ2-5 | TRBV4-3 | 14 | CASSQDAGRETQYF
TRBJ2-3 | TRBV7-6 | 17 | CASSLASSKFDADTQYF
TRBJ2-1 | TRBV28 | 16 | CASSLAWTGEYNEQFF
. | TRBV9 | 13 | CASSVTGEGTQYF
TRBJ2-2 | TRBV4-1 | 15 | CASSQAGINTGELFF
TRBJ2-3 | TRBV12-3/TRBV12-4 | 15 | CASRTGIGGTDTQYF
TRBJ1-3 | TRBV11-2 | 16 | CASSYRSGAGGNTIYF
TRBJ2-1 | TRBV4-1 | 12 | CASSHNYNEQFF
TRBJ2-1 | TRBV4-3 | 13 | CASSQETRNEQFF
TRBJ1-5 | TRBV4-3 | 15 | CASSQAFGAGQPQHF
TRBJ2-1 | TRBV7-3 | 15 | CASSLEAGGWGEQFF
TRBJ2-6 | TRBV2 | 15 | CASSEGVSGANVLTF
TRBJ2-1 | TRBV7-2 | 19 | CASSLVSSGGDSSYNEQFF
TRBJ2-7 | TRBV7-2 | 15 | CATSYLGKATYEQYF
TRBJ1-1 | TRBV12-3/TRBV12-4 | 13 | CASSFFLHTEAFF
. | TRBV11-1 | 20 | CASSSPGTSNLPYLYNEQFF
TRBJ2-1 | TRBV6-2/TRBV6-3 | 17 | CASSFPLGTTFYNEQFF
TRBJ2-5 | TRBV7-8 | 14 | CASSPRTSPETQYF
TRBJ2-1 | TRBV6-1 | 14 | CASGETGRYNEQFF
TRBJ1-2 | TRBV6-2/TRBV6-3 | 13 | CASSSGQPLGYTF
TRBJ2-7 | TRBV12-5 | 14 | CASGKTGGPYEQYF
TRBJ1-2 | TRBV7-8 | 14 | CASSAGTGDNGYTF
TRBJ1-5 | TRBV7-9 | 13 | CASSFSGNQPQHF
TRBJ2-5 | TRBV7-2 | 13 | CASSLLTQETQYF
TRBJ1-2 | TRBV10-3 | 15 | CAISESTGGGYGYTF
TRBJ2-1 | TRBV20-1 | 15 | CSARGVRGGRDEQFF
TRBJ2-5 | TRBV6-2/TRBV6-3 | 16 | CASTPWTSGRRETQYF
TRBJ2-7 | TRBV20-1 | 17 | CSATVWVLAGTPGEQYF
TRBJ1-2 | TRBV2 | 15 | CASSSQGTRNYGYTF
TRBJ2-7 | TRBV11-2 | 13 | CATRGVETYEQYF
TRBJ2-3 | TRBV7-2 | 14 | CATTPLPGADTQYF
TRBJ1-2 | TRBV4-3 | 14 | CASSQDYRGYGYTF
TRBJ2-2 | TRBV29-1 | 14 | CSVEGERNTGELFF
TRBJ2-7 | TRBV4-1 | 16 | CASSQVPAGGPYEQYF
TRBJ2-1 | TRBV20-1 | 15 | CSARKLAGGPGEQFF
TRBJ2-1 | TRBV7-2 | 12 | CASSDGLDEQFF
TRBJ2-1 | TRBV5-6 | 12 | CASSLGGRGQFF
TRBJ1-4 | TRBV2 | 11 | CASSENEKLFF
TRBJ2-3 | TRBV12-3/TRBV12-4 | 16 | CASSLIKGAQADTQYF
TRBJ2-3 | TRBV12-5 | 16 | CASGFQVAGEADTQYF